Listed here are 23 T cell receptor beta chains from one sample, sequenced in a study of cytomegalovirus exposure and HLA in healthy donors. PCR involved 60 Vbeta and 13 Jbeta primers. TCRdb's table, derived via immunoSEQ multiplex PCR, lists solely in-frame clones and lacks some. This sample carries hundreds of thousands of clones, roughly 80% of them seen once, and the ten largest clones take around 2.8%. The sequenced material came from PBMCs. The source of these receptors is a man younger than 40 in good health and CMV-seronegative.

This rearrangement joins TRBV7-2 to TRBJ2-3, with TRBD2 identical over 11 bases. The CDR3 runs to 15 residues. Per the germline V gene, CDR1 is SGHTA and CDR2 is FQGNSA. V lost 1 base to trimming and J lost 6 bases; unmatched junction nucleotides: 3. The CDR3 DNA sequence: TGTGCCAGCAGCTTAGAAGTAGCGGGGGGGGATACGCAGTATTTT. This encodes CASSLEVAGGDTQYF.

The V and J genes are TRBV6-1 and TRBJ2-7, with 9 positions matching TRBD2. V lost 2 bases and J lost 7; bases outside the gene matches: 12. Germline CDR1 is MNHNS and CDR2 is SASEGT. The CDR3 is made up of 16 amino acids. The CDR3 region has the DNA TGTGCCAGCAGTGAAACGCTCGGCGGGGGGGGCGCGGAGCAGTACTTC. Protein product: CASSETLGGGGAEQYF.

In the case of this clone: Distinct nucleotide sequences in the sample also encode this CDR3. V usage is TRBV9 and J usage is TRBJ2-2; no clear D. V gave up 0 bases and J gave up 2 bases, with 5 bases separating them. CDR1 is SGDLS, CDR2 YYNGEE, per germline. The CDR3 runs to 14 residues. This chain's CDR3 is CASSVGQNTGELFF. The CDR3 coding sequence is TGTGCCAGCAGCGTAGGTCAAAACACCGGGGAGCTGTTTTTT. The entire variable domain, with the rest obtained from reference TRBV9 and TRBJ2-2, is as follows: DSGVTQTPKHLITATGQRVTLRCSPRSGDLSVYWYQQSLDQGLQFLIQYYNGEERAKGNILERFSAQQFPDLHSELNLSSLELGDSALYFCASSVGQNTGELFFGEGSRLTVL.

The rearrangement joins TRBV5-4 to TRBJ2-3; D gene uncertain. The CDR3 has 12 amino acids. CDR1 and CDR2 (germline): SGHNT, YYREEE (reference sequence). The ends were cut back, 2 bases at V and 2 bases at J, with 3 bases in the middle. As DNA, the CDR3 is TGTGCCAGCAGCTTCGTCACAGATACGCAGTATTTT. Encoded protein: CASSFVTDTQYF.

The rearrangement links TRBV6-6 to TRBJ1-2; possible D gene TRBD1, 5 bases. Germline CDR1 MNHNY, CDR2 SVGAGI (reference sequence). CDR3 size: 15 residues. Trimming took off 6 bases at V and 2 bases at J, with 16 bases between the two ends. The CDR3 bases are TGTGCCAGCAGGGGGGGAGTAAGGTGGAACTATGGCTACACCTTC. It translates to CASRGGVRWNYGYTF.

The rearrangement links TRBV10-3 to TRBJ2-3; TRBD1 is a possible D gene (5 bases). Germline loops: CDR1 ENHRY, CDR2 SYGVKD. V lost 0 bases and J 5 bases, leaving 18 bases between the germline ends. CDR3 length: 17 residues. The CDR3 nucleotides are TGTGCCATCAGTGAGTCAAGTGGGGCAGAGAGGAGAGATACGCAGTATTTT. Residues: CAISESSGAERRDTQYF.

This clone turned up a few times. The V call is TRBV29-1, the J call TRBJ2-3; TRBD2 matches 7 bases. This CDR3 is built from 16 residues. Germline lookup yields CDR1 SQVTM and CDR2 ANQGSEA. J lost 3 bases, V lost 4 bases, and 13 bases had no gene match. The CDR3 region has the DNA TGCAGCGTTGGTGGTTTCGCGGGGGATGGGACAGATACGCAGTATTTT. Protein product: CSVGGFAGDGTDTQYF.

This clone was observed a few times. The CDR3 DNA reads TGTGCCAGCAGCACCTTAGCGGGGAGCGCCTACGAGCAGTACTTC. It is translated as CASSTLAGSAYEQYF. The chain has TRBV9 and TRBJ2-7; 8 bases are shared with TRBD2. The CDR3 totals 15 residues. Germline V gene lookup returns CDR1 SGDLS and CDR2 YYNGEE. V trimming: 4 bases; J trimming: 2 bases; junction bases outside the gene matches: 8.

This clone was picked up a small number of times. The rearrangement links TRBV5-1 to TRBJ1-1, with 12 bases identical to TRBD1. Germline V gene lookup returns CDR1 SGHRS and CDR2 YFSETQ. V was clipped by 4 bases and J by 2 bases; unmatched bases: 12. This CDR3 spans 18 amino acids. The CDR3 DNA sequence: TGCGCCAGCAGCCGAGTCCCGGGACAGGGGGCACCTAACACTGAAGCTTTCTTT. This gives the protein CASSRVPGQGAPNTEAFF.

The chain uses TRBV29-1 and TRBJ2-5; weak D call: TRBD1 (5 bases). The CDR3 spans 12 residues. Germline V gene lookup returns CDR1 SQVTM and CDR2 ANQGSEA. Trimming took off 3 bases at V and 2 bases at J, with 7 bases between the two ends. CDR3 region: CSVERQQETQYF. CDR3 bases: TGCAGCGTTGAGAGACAGCAAGAGACCCAGTACTTC.

This clone has only one observation. V and J are TRBV19 and TRBJ1-5, with a weak D call TRBD1 (6 bases). Trimming cost V 4 bases and J 1 base, with 8 bases left between them. Per the germline V gene, CDR1 is LNHDA and CDR2 is SQIVND (reference sequence). This CDR3 contains 14 residues. The CDR3 loop is CASSKTGSNQPQHF. The CDR3 DNA reads TGTGCCAGTAGTAAAACAGGGAGCAATCAGCCCCAGCATTTT.

This chain uses TRBV5-1 with TRBJ2-3; TRBD1 agrees at 8 bases. This CDR3 spans 15 amino acids. Germline loops: CDR1 SGHRS, CDR2 YFSETQ. Trimming cost V 3 bases and J 1 base; bases outside gene matches: 4. The CDR3 sequence is CASSYGQGRTDTQYF. CDR3 DNA sequence: TGCGCCAGCAGCTACGGACAGGGCCGCACAGATACGCAGTATTTT.

The genes are TRBV2 and TRBJ2-5, with D perhaps matching TRBD1 (6 bases). The CDR3 covers 15 residues. Germline CDR1 is SNHLY and CDR2 is FYNNEI. Trimming took off 2 bases at V and 4 bases at J, with 14 bases between the two ends. The CDR3 is CASSERQARGETQYF. The CDR3 nucleotides are TGTGCCAGCAGTGAAAGACAGGCAAGGGGAGAGACCCAGTACTTC.

This chain joins TRBV18 and TRBJ2-5; TRBD2 matches 11 bases. The germline V gene encodes CDR1 KGHSH and CDR2 LQKENI. The junction had 1 base not matched to a gene; V was cut back by 0 bases and J by 1 base. This CDR3 comprises 16 residues. CDR3 nucleotides: TGTGCCAGCTCACCACCGCTAGCGGGGGGCCAAGAGACCCAGTACTTC. Encoded protein: CASSPPLAGGQETQYF.

This chain connects TRBV15 to TRBJ1-4, with D maybe TRBD1 (6 bases). The V end was cut by 5 bases, the J end by 14 bases, with 24 bases between. The CDR3 is 15 amino acids. Germline assignment: CDR1 LNHNV and CDR2 YYDKDF (reference sequence). CDR3 loop: CATSERGGLGARLFF. CDR3 nucleotide sequence: TGTGCCACCAGCGAACGTGGGGGCCTTGGTGCTCGCCTGTTTTTT.

V and J are TRBV5-1 and TRBJ2-1, with TRBD2 matching 10 bases. The germline CDR1 and CDR2 sequences are SGHRS and YFSETQ. V lost 0 bases, J lost 4 bases, and 4 bases stayed unmatched. CDR3 length: 16 residues. CDR3 region: CASSLELAGEYNEQFF. The CDR3 DNA is TGCGCCAGCAGCTTGGAGCTAGCGGGGGAGTACAATGAGCAGTTCTTC. The variable domain in full, with the rest retrieved from reference TRBV5-1 and TRBJ2-1, is KAGVTQTPRYLIKTRGQQVTLSCSPISGHRSVSWYQQTPGQGLQFLFEYFSETQRNKGNFPGRFSGRQFSNSRSEMNVSTLELGDSALYLCASSLELAGEYNEQFFGPGTRLTVL.

V and J are TRBV5-4 and TRBJ2-1, with D unresolved. The CDR3 is 17 amino acids. Trimming shortened V by 3 bases and J by 7 bases, and 23 bases separated the two germline ends. Germline V gene lookup returns CDR1 SGHNT and CDR2 YYREEE (reference sequence). The CDR3 is CASSSEVQSARRNEQFF. In DNA, the CDR3 is TGTGCCAGCAGCTCTGAAGTCCAGTCGGCGAGGCGGAATGAGCAGTTCTTC.

This chain links TRBV4-2 with TRBJ2-1, with 12 bases identical to TRBD2. Per germline, CDR1 LGHNA and CDR2 YNFKEQ. V was pared by 4 bases and J by 8 bases, with 6 bases of the junction left unmatched. This CDR3 is built from 15 residues. CDR3 sequence (DNA): TGTGCCAGCAGCCCTCTAGCGGGGGGGCCAGATGAGCAGTTCTTC. Its translation is CASSPLAGGPDEQFF.

The chain employs TRBV27 and TRBJ1-1; 9 positions agree with TRBD1. Germline values: CDR1 MNHEY, CDR2 SMNVEV (reference sequence). CDR3 length: 14 amino acids. After removal of 5 bases from V and 6 bases from J, the junction contained 7 bases not matched to a gene. This CDR3 reads CASSTYRGRPEAFF. In nucleotides, the CDR3 is TGTGCCAGCAGTACATACAGGGGGCGGCCTGAAGCTTTCTTT.

V and J are TRBV5-5 and TRBJ2-1; 10 bases align to TRBD2. V shed 7 bases, J shed 4 bases, and the junction held 5 bases outside the gene matches. Germline-derived CDR1 and CDR2 are SGHKS and YYEKEE (reference sequence). The CDR3 length is 14 residues. Here the CDR3 DNA reads TGTGCCAGCCTCGGACTAGCGGATTACAATGAGCAGTTCTTC. It specifies CASLGLADYNEQFF.

The genes are TRBV28 and TRBJ2-3; D might be TRBD2 (6 bases). The V end lost 10 bases, the J end lost 0 bases, and 14 bases lay between the germline ends. The CDR3 extends over 14 amino acids. CDR1 is MDHEN, CDR2 SYDVKM, per germline. CDR3 region: CATKRAPSTDTQYF. The DNA for the CDR3 is TGTGCCACCAAGCGGGCCCCTAGCACAGATACGCAGTATTTT.

In its sample, this clone was seen once. The chain is built from TRBV28 and TRBJ1-6; weak D call: TRBD1 (6 bases). CDR1 is MDHEN, CDR2 SYDVKM, per germline. Trimming stripped 5 bases from V and 4 bases from J, with 24 bases between. The CDR3 has 19 amino acids. CDR3 DNA sequence: TGTGCCAGCAGTCCCCCCAACAGGGCCGTTTCGAATTATAATTCACCCCTCCACTTT. Its protein product is CASSPPNRAVSNYNSPLHF. The variable domain in full, completed from reference TRBV28 and TRBJ1-6, reads DVKVTQSSRYLVKRTGEKVFLECVQDMDHENMFWYRQDPGLGLRLIYFSYDVKMKEKGDIPEGYSVSREKKERFSLILESASTNQTSMYLCASSPPNRAVSNYNSPLHFGNGTRLTVT.

The DNA for the CDR3 is TGCAGCGGGGCTCGTTGGAACACTGAAGCTTTCTTT. Translating gives CSGARWNTEAFF. The chain links TRBV29-1 to TRBJ1-1; no reliable D call. Between the trimmed V and J ends, which lost 7 bases and 1 base, there was a span of 10 bases. There are 12 residues in the CDR3. Germline CDR1 reads SQVTM; CDR2 reads ANQGSEA.